The entry below gives a single T cell receptor (beta chain) sequence along with its context. Its antigen is not identified. This sample stems from a study of siplizumab effects on memory and regulatory T cells. TCRdb keeps only in-frame clones here, not all; method: immunoSEQ multiplex PCR. Seen here are about 40,000 clones, about 90% observed once, and the top ten hold less than 0.3%. This CDR3 spans 13 amino acids. Trimming pared 6 bases from V and 3 bases from J, leaving 12 bases between. The germline V gene encodes CDR1 SGDLS and CDR2 YYNGEE. Notes on the study in general: There was no confirmation of the suppressive function of proliferating Tregs from siplizumab cultures. Memory cells seemed less diverse than naive T cells, which also seemed major contributors to the alloresponse.

This receptor was obtained from a human donor in good health. The specimen was naive CD4+ T cells sorted from blood. The rearrangement joins TRBV9 to TRBJ2-5, with D possibly TRBD2 on 6 matching bases. The CDR3 spells CASIQTGEETQYF. In DNA, the CDR3 is TGTGCCAGCATCCAAACGGGAGAAGAGACCCAGTACTTC.